This TCR beta chain was sequenced in a study of technical replicates of blood from several donors. TCRdb's copy holds only in-frame clones and misses some; the assay was immunoSEQ multiplex PCR. Among roughly 52,000 clones listed, more than 90% were seen once. Sequencing was performed on PBMCs. The receptor comes from a human donor in good health. Some clones in this sample may be carry-over from other donors' samples.

In nucleotides, the CDR3 is TGTGCCAGCAGCTTCGCTAGGACAGTGAACACCGGGGAGCTGTTTTTT. Translation: CASSFARTVNTGELFF. The chain is built from TRBV7-2 and TRBJ2-2, with D possibly matching TRBD1 (6 bases). Germline V gene data show CDR1 as SGHTA and CDR2 as FQGNSA. The CDR3 runs to 16 residues. V lost 3 bases to trimming and J lost 1 base, with 12 bases between them.